These 9 T cell receptor beta chains were all obtained from the same sample, sequenced in a study of T cell repertoires in cytomegalovirus infection. MiXCR, run by TCRdb on the reads, gives a single entry per CDR3 protein. Found here are 400,000 to 550,000 distinct CDR3 sequences, 11% of them singletons; the top ten hold roughly a tenth. Sequencing was done on a sample of PBMCs. The receptors derive from a human donor in good health (CMV status not recorded). Some clones in this sample may be carry-over from other donors' samples.

This clonotype has ten or more counts. The V and J genes are TRBV4-1 and TRBJ2-3; D gene ambiguous. The CDR3 is 16 residues long. The germline V gene has CDR1 MGHRA and CDR2 YSYEKL. V gave up 4 bases and J gave up 4 bases, with 18 bases separating them. In DNA, the CDR3 is TGCGCCAGCAGCCGTCTTAATACGGTCCGGCCAGATACGCAGTATTTT. Its protein is CASSRLNTVRPDTQYF.

The rearrangement uses TRBV18 and TRBJ1-2; D may be TRBD1 (6 bases). V lost 0 bases and J lost 4, with 12 bases in between. CDR1 and CDR2 (germline): KGHSH, LQKENI. This CDR3 is 15 amino acids long. DNA for the CDR3: TGTGCCAGCTCACCACCAGAGGGGGTGGTCTATGGCTACACCTTC. Its translation: CASSPPEGVVYGYTF.

At least ten counts were recorded for this clonotype. The V and J genes are TRBV20-1 and TRBJ1-3; unclear D gene. Trimming removed 6 bases from V and 8 bases from J, with 11 bases in between. The CDR3 runs to 11 residues. CDR1 and CDR2 from the germline V gene are DFQATT and SNEGSKA (reference sequence). The CDR3 spells CSATLGDTIYF. In DNA, the CDR3 is TGCAGTGCGACACTCGGCGACACCATATATTTT.

This clonotype has a count of ten or more. This rearrangement joins TRBV10-3 to TRBJ1-2; perhaps TRBD1 as D (6 bases). Germline V gives CDR1 ENHRY, CDR2 SYGVKD. The CDR3 extends over 13 amino acids. The ends were cut back, 11 bases at V and 8 bases at J, with 21 bases in the middle. In DNA, the CDR3 is TGTGCCTCAACCGAGACAGGCGGGAAAGGCTACACCTTC. Translating it yields CASTETGGKGYTF.

At least ten counts were recorded for this clonotype. The chain recombines TRBV2 with TRBJ2-3, with a possible D match to TRBD2 (5 bases). Trimming left V 2 bases short and J 1 base short, with 10 bases between. The CDR3 is 15 residues long. Germline V CDR1 and CDR2: SNHLY, FYNNEI. The CDR3 coding sequence is TGTGCCAGCAGTGAAACGGACTTACGCACAGATACGCAGTATTTT. Translating it yields CASSETDLRTDTQYF.

This clonotype occurred many times. The DNA for the CDR3 is TGCGCCAGCAGTGAGTCGTGGGGGGAGCAGTTCTTC. This encodes CASSESWGEQFF. The rearrangement joins TRBV10-2 to TRBJ2-1; D possibly matches TRBD1 or TRBD2 (5 bases each). The V and J ends lost 0 bases and 10 bases respectively, with 7 bases between them. The germline gives CDR1 WSHSY, CDR2 SAAADI. CDR3 length: 12 residues.

This clonotype was found many times. The chain links TRBV18 to TRBJ1-1; no clear D. Trimming stripped 5 bases from V and 0 bases from J, with 7 bases between. Germline V gives CDR1 KGHSH, CDR2 LQKENI. This CDR3 has 13 residues. CDR3: CASSADMNTEAFF. The DNA for the CDR3 is TGTGCCAGCTCAGCAGACATGAACACTGAAGCTTTCTTT.

In this sample, this clonotype turned up many times. The chain couples TRBV10-3 to TRBJ2-7, with D perhaps matching TRBD1 or TRBD2 (6 bases each). V was clipped by 7 bases and J by 2 bases, with 12 bases between them. This CDR3 contains 13 residues. Germline values: CDR1 ENHRY, CDR2 SYGVKD. CDR3 in amino acids: CAIMRDTTYEQYF. CDR3 nucleotide sequence: TGTGCCATCATGCGGGACACAACCTACGAGCAGTACTTC.

This clonotype was counted only a few times. This chain joins TRBV5-1 and TRBJ1-1; D may be TRBD1 (6 bases). CDR3 length equals 14 residues. Trimming took 0 bases from V and 3 from J, leaving 9 bases between them. Germline V lookup: CDR1 SGHRS, CDR2 YFSETQ. The CDR3: CASSLDAGDTEAFF. CDR3 bases: TGCGCCAGCAGCTTGGACGCAGGGGACACTGAAGCTTTCTTT. Based on the CDR3 plus reference TRBV5-1 and TRBJ1-1, the full variable domain is KAGVTQTPRYLIKTRGQQVTLSCSPISGHRSVSWYQQTPGQGLQFLFEYFSETQRNKGNFPGRFSGRQFSNSRSEMNVSTLELGDSALYLCASSLDAGDTEAFFGQGTRLTVV.